The table lists the clone carrying this T cell receptor beta chain with a few counts. The antigen is unknown. These data are taken from a study of post-analysis software for immune sequencing data. Study overall: Relapsing-remitting, secondary progressive and progressive-relapsing forms made up the multiple sclerosis disease courses.

The germline V gene has CDR1 SGHKS and CDR2 YYEKEE (reference sequence). This CDR3 region has 15 residues. The germline V and J ends were trimmed by 0 bases and 2 bases, with 9 bases remaining between them. Prepared TCR beta cDNA libraries contained unique molecular identifiers. Input amounts of roughly 1 to 10 million T cells were used. These gave roughly 0.5 million cDNA molecules, so each molecule approximated one T cell. MiXCR was run by TCRdb on the PCR reads, yielding one entry per CDR3 protein. Of roughly 730,000 distinct CDR3 sequences listed, roughly 27% are singletons. Study results and limitations: Five or six TRBV segments were more frequent in patients than controls; TRBV5-6, TRBV5-1 and TRBV20-1 belonged to this group. Batch-mates among the samples co-clustered strongly by F measure. Relative to controls, patients with multiple sclerosis showed significantly lower normalized Chao1 diversity.

Sequencing was carried out using blood. The receptor comes from a girl aged 5-17 years with multiple sclerosis. The chain joins TRBV5-5 to TRBJ1-5, with D perhaps matching TRBD1 (5 bases). The CDR3 here is CASSLGLGGNQPQHF. The CDR3 bases are TGTGCCAGCAGCTTGGGACTGGGGGGCAATCAGCCCCAGCATTTT.